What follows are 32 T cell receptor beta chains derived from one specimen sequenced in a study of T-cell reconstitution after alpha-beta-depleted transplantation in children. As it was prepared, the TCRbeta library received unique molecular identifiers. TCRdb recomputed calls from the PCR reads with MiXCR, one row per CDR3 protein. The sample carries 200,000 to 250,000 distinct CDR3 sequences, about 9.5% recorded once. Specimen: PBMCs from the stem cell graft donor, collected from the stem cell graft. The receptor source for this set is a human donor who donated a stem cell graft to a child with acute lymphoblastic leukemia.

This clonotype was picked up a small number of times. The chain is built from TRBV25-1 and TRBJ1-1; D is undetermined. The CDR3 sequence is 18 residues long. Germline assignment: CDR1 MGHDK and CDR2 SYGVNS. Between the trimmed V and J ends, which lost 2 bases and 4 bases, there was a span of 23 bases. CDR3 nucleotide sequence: TGTGCCAGCAGTGAAGCTTATCGACCGTGGACCGTAGGCACTGAAGCTTTCTTT. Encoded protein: CASSEAYRPWTVGTEAFF.

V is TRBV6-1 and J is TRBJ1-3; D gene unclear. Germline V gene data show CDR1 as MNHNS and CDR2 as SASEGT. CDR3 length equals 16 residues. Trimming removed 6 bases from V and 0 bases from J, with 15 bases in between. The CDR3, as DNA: TGTGCCAGCAGCGCGGTGGGCCCAGACTCTGGAAACACCATATATTTT. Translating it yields CASSAVGPDSGNTIYF.

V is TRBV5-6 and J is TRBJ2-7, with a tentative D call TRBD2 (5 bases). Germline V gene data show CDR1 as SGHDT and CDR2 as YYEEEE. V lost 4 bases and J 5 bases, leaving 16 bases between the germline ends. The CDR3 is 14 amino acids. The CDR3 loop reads CASSPGIGFHEQYF. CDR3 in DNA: TGTGCCAGCAGCCCCGGGATAGGCTTCCACGAGCAGTACTTC.

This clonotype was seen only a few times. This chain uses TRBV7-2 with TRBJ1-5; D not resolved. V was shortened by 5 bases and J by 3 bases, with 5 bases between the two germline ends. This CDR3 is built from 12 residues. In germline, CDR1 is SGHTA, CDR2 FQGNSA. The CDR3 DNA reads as TGTGCCAGCAGCGTACCCAATCAGCCCCAGCATTTT. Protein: CASSVPNQPQHF.

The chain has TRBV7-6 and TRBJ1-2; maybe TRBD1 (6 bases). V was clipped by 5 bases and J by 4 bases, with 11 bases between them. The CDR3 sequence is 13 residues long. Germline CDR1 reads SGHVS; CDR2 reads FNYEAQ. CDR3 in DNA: TGTGCCAGCAGCCCTGGGACACTCTATGGCTACACCTTC. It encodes CASSPGTLYGYTF.

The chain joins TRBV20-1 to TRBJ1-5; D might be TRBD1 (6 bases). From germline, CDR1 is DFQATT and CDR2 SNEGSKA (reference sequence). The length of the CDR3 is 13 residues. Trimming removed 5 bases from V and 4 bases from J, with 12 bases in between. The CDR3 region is CSAPRDINQPQHF. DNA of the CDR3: TGCAGTGCTCCCCGGGACATTAATCAGCCCCAGCATTTT.

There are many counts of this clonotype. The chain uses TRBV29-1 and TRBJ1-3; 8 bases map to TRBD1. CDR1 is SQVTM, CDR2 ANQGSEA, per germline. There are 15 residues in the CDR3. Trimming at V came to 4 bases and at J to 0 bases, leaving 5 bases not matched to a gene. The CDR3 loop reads CSVGTGLGSGNTIYF. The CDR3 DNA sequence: TGCAGCGTTGGGACAGGGTTGGGCTCTGGAAACACCATATATTTT. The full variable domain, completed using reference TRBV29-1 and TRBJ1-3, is SAVISQKPSRDICQRGTSLTIQCQVDSQVTMMFWYRQQPGQSLTLIATANQGSEATYESGFVIDKFPISRPNLTFSTLTVSNMSPEDSSIYLCSVGTGLGSGNTIYFGEGSWLTVV.

The CDR3: CASSLGTGSGYEQYF. CDR3 nucleotides: TGTGCCAGCAGCTTAGGGACAGGGTCGGGGTACGAGCAGTACTTC. The chain employs TRBV7-7 and TRBJ2-7, with 8 positions matching TRBD1. The V gene's germline CDR1 is SSHAT and CDR2 FNYEAQ (reference sequence). There are 15 residues in the CDR3. Germline trimming cut 1 base from V and 4 bases from J; bases unmatched to any gene: 6.

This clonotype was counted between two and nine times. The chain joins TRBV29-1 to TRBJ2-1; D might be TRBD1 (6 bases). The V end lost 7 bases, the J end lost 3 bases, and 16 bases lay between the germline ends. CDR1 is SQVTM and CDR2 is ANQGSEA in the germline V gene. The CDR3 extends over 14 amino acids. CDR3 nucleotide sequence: TGCAGCGGGCTACCTCTGGACAGCTACAATGAGCAGTTCTTC. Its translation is CSGLPLDSYNEQFF.

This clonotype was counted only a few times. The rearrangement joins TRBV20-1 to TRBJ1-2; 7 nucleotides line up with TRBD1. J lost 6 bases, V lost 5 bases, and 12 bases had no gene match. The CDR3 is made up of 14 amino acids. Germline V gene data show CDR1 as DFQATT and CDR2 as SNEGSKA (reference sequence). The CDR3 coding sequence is TGCAGTGCTTTACGGACAGGACGGGTAAATGGCTACACCTTC. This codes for CSALRTGRVNGYTF.

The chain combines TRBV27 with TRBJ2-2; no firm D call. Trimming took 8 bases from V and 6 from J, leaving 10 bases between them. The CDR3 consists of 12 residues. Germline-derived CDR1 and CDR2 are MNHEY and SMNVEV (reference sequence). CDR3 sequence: CASRTEPGELFF. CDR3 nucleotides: TGTGCCAGCCGTACTGAACCCGGGGAGCTGTTTTTT.

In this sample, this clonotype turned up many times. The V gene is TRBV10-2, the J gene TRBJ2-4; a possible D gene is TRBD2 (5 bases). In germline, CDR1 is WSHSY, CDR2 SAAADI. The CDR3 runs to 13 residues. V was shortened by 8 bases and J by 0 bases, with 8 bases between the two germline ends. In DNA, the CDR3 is TGCGCCAGCGCGAGGGTAGCCAAAAACATTCAGTACTTC. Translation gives CASARVAKNIQYF.

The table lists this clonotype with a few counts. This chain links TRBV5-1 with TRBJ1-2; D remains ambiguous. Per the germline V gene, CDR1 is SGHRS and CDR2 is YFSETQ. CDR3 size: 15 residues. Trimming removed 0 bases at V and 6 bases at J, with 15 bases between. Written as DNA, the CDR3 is TGCGCCAGCAGCTTGGCCCTCGGTGTAACGAATGGCTACACCTTC. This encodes CASSLALGVTNGYTF.

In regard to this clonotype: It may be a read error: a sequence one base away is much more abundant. Written as DNA, the CDR3 is TGTGCCAGCAGCCCACCCGGGGGGGCCAAAAACATTCAGTACTTC. It yields the protein CASSPPGGAKNIQYF. This chain joins TRBV7-9 and TRBJ2-4, with TRBD2 matching over 7 bases. From germline, CDR1 is SEHNR and CDR2 FQNEAQ (reference sequence). CDR3 size: 15 residues. After removal of 5 bases from V and 1 base from J, the junction contained 5 bases not matched to a gene. Looking up the rest from reference TRBV7-9 and TRBJ2-4 gives the full variable domain: DTGVSQNPRHKITKRGQNVTFRCDPISEHNRLYWYRQTLGQGPEFLTYFQNEAQLEKSRLLSDRFSAERPKGSFSTLEIQRTEQGDSAMYLCASSPPGGAKNIQYFGAGTRLSVL.

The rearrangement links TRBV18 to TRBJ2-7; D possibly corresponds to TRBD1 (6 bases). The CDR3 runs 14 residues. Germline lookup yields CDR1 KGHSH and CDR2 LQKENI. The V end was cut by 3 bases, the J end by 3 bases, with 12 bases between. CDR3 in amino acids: CASSPPGHFYEQYF. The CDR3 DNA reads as TGTGCCAGCTCACCTCCGGGACACTTCTACGAGCAGTACTTC.

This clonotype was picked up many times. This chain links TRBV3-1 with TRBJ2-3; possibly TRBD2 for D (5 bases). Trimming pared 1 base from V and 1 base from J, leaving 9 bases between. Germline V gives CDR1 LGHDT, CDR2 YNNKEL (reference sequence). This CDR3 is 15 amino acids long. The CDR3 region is CASSQGGGGTDTQYF. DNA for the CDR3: TGTGCCAGCAGCCAAGGTGGAGGAGGCACAGATACGCAGTATTTT.

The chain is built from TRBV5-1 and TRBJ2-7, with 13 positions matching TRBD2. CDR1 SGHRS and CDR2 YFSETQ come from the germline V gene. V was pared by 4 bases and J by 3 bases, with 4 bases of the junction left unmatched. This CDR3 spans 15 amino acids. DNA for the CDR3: TGCGCCAGCAGCGCACTAGCGGGGGGGTACTACGAGCAGTACTTC. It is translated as CASSALAGGYYEQYF.

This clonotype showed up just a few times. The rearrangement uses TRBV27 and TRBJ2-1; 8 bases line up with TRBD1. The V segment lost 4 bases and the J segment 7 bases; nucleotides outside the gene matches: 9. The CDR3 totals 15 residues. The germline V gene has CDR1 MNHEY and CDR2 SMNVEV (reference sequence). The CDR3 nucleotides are TGTGCCAGCAGTTCGCGGGACAGGCTAGTGAATGAGCAGTTCTTC. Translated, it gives CASSSRDRLVNEQFF.

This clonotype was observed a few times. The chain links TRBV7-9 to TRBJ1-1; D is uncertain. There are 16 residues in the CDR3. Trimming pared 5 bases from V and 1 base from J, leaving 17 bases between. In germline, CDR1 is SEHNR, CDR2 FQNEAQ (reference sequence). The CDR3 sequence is CASSPLTSGANTEAFF. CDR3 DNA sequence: TGTGCCAGCAGCCCGTTGACTTCGGGCGCGAACACTGAAGCTTTCTTT.

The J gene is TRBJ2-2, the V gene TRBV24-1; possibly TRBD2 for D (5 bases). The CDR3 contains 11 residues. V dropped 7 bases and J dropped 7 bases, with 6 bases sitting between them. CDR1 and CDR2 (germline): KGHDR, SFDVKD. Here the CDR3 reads CATRAGGELFF. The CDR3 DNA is TGTGCCACCAGGGCGGGCGGGGAGCTGTTTTTT.

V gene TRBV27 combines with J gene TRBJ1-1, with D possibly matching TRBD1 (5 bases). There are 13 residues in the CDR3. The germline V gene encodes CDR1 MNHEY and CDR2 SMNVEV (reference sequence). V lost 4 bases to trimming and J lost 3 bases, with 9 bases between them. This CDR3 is CASSWGVDTEAFF. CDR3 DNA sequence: TGTGCCAGCAGTTGGGGGGTGGACACTGAAGCTTTCTTT.

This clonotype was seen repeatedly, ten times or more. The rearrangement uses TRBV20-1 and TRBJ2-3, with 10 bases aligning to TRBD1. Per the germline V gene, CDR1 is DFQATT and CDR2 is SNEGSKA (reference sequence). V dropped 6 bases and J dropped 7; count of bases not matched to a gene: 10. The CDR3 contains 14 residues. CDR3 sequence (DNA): TGCAGTGCGTCACCAGGGACAGGGGCGAATACGCAGTATTTT. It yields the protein CSASPGTGANTQYF.

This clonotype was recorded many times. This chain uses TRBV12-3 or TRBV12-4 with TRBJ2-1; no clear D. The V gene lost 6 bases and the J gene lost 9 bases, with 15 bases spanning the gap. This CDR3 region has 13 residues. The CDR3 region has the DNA TGTGCCAGCAGGCTGGGTACCGAACGTGAGCAGTTCTTC. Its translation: CASRLGTEREQFF.

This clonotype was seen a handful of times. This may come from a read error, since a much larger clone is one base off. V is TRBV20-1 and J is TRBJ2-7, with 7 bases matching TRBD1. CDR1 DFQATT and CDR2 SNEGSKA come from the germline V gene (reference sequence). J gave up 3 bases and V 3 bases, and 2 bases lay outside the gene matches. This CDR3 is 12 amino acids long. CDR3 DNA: TGCAGTGCTAGTGGGGACAGCTACGAGCAGTACTTC. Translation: CSASGDSYEQYF.

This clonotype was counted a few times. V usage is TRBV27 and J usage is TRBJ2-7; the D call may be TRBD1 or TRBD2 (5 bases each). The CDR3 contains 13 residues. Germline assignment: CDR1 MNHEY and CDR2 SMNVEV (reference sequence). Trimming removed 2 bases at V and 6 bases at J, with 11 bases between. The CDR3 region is CASSLKGTREQYF. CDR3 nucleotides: TGTGCCAGCAGTTTAAAGGGGACCCGCGAGCAGTACTTC.

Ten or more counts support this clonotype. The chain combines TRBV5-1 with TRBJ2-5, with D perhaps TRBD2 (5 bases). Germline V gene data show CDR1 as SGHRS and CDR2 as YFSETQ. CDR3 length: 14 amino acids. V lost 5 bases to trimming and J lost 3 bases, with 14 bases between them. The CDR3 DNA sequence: TGCGCCAGCAGTTCCTTCTGGGGAGAAGAGACCCAGTACTTC. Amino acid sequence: CASSSFWGEETQYF. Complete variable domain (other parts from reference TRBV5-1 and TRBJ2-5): KAGVTQTPRYLIKTRGQQVTLSCSPISGHRSVSWYQQTPGQGLQFLFEYFSETQRNKGNFPGRFSGRQFSNSRSEMNVSTLELGDSALYLCASSSFWGEETQYFGPGTRLLVL.

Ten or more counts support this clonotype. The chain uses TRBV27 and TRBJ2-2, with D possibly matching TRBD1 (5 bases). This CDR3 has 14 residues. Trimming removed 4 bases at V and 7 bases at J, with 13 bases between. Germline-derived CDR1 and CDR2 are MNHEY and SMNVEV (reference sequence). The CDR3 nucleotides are TGTGCCAGCAGTTCCAGACAGCCGGGCGGGGAGCTGTTTTTT. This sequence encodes CASSSRQPGGELFF.

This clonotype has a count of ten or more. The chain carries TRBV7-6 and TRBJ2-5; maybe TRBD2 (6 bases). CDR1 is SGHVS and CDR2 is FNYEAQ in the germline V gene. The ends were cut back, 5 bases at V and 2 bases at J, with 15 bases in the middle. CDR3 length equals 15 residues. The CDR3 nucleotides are TGTGCCAGCAGCCCGACGGGAGTGTCTCAAGAGACCCAGTACTTC. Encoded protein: CASSPTGVSQETQYF. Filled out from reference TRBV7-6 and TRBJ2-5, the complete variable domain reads GAGVSQSPRYKVTKRGQDVALRCDPISGHVSLYWYRQALGQGPEFLTYFNYEAQQDKSGLPNDRFSAERPEGSISTLTIQRTEQRDSAMYRCASSPTGVSQETQYFGPGTRLLVL.

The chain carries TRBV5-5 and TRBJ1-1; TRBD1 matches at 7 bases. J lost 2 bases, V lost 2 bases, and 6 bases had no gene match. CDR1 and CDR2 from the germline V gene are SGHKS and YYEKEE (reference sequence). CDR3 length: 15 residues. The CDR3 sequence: CASSFLGQENTEAFF. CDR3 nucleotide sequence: TGTGCCAGCAGCTTTTTAGGACAGGAAAACACTGAAGCTTTCTTT.

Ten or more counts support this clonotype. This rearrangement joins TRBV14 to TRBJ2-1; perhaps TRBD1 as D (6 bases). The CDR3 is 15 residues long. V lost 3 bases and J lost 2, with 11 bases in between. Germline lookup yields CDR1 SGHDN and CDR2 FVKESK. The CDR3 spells CASSQRTATYNEQFF. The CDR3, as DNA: TGTGCCAGCAGCCAGAGGACAGCTACCTACAATGAGCAGTTCTTC.

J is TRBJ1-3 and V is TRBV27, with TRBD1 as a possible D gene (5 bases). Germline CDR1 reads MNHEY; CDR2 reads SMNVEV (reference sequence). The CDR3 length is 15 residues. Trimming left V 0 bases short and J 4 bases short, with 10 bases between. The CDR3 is CASSLSGGGGNTIYF. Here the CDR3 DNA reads TGTGCCAGCAGTTTATCCGGGGGAGGCGGAAACACCATATATTTT.

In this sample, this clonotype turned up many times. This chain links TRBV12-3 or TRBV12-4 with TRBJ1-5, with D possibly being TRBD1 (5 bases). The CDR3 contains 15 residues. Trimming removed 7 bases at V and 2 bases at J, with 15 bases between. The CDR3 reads CASTADTGGNQPQHF. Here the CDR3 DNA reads TGTGCCAGCACCGCCGATACGGGGGGCAATCAGCCCCAGCATTTT.